This passage covers 10 T cell receptor beta chains from one sample sequenced in a study of blood T cell repertoires in COVID-19. The table came from immunoSEQ multiplex PCR; TCRdb's copy has only in-frame clones and leaves some out. The data show about 240,000 clones, with around 90% seen just once and under 9% held by the top ten. The specimen was peripheral blood. These receptors originate from an older woman with active or convalescent COVID-19.

V gene TRBV3-1 (or the pseudogene TRBV3-2) combines with J gene TRBJ2-2; D remains ambiguous. Germline-derived CDR1 and CDR2 are LGHDT and YNNKEL (reference sequence). This CDR3 is built from 15 residues. The V gene lost 2 bases and the J gene lost 4 bases, with 11 bases spanning the gap. The CDR3: CASSQSFRSTGELFF. Written as DNA, the CDR3 is TGTGCCAGCAGCCAATCTTTTCGGTCCACCGGGGAGCTGTTTTTT.

This clone has only one observation. V is TRBV29-1 and J is TRBJ2-5, with a tentative D call TRBD1 (6 bases). Per germline, CDR1 SQVTM and CDR2 ANQGSEA. The CDR3 runs 15 residues. Trimming removed 3 bases from V and 4 bases from J, with 18 bases in between. Here the CDR3 reads CSVERGTSRIETQYF. The CDR3 bases are TGCAGCGTTGAGAGGGGGACCTCGCGGATAGAGACCCAGTACTTC.

This chain connects TRBV10-3 to TRBJ2-5; perhaps TRBD2 as D (6 bases). Germline V gene lookup returns CDR1 ENHRY and CDR2 SYGVKD. CDR3 length: 14 residues. V dropped 2 bases and J dropped 5 bases, with 12 bases sitting between them. CDR3 amino acids: CAISERRGGETQYF. The CDR3 coding sequence is TGTGCCATCAGTGAGAGGCGGGGTGGGGAGACCCAGTACTTC.

V gene TRBV6-2 or TRBV6-3 combines with J gene TRBJ1-2, with D perhaps TRBD1 (5 bases). This CDR3 spans 14 amino acids. CDR1 and CDR2 from the germline V gene are MNHEY and SVGEGT. Trimming left V 7 bases short and J 4 bases short, with 16 bases between. CDR3 sequence: CASTPPGGGYGYTF. In nucleotides, the CDR3 is TGTGCCAGCACCCCCCCCGGGGGGGGCTATGGCTACACCTTC.

This clone was counted only a few times. The chain uses TRBV18 and TRBJ1-2, with 7 nucleotides matching TRBD1. The CDR3 runs 17 residues. Germline values: CDR1 KGHSH, CDR2 LQKENI. V trimming: 0 bases; J trimming: 9 bases; junction bases outside the gene matches: 16. This CDR3 reads CASSPPSGDRVRSRYTF. CDR3 sequence (DNA): TGTGCCAGCTCACCACCGTCAGGTGACAGGGTACGGTCTCGCTACACCTTC.

This chain connects TRBV4-3 to TRBJ2-1, with 9 bases lining up with TRBD2. From germline, CDR1 is LGHNA and CDR2 YSLEER. J was trimmed by 7 bases and V by 4 bases; bases with no gene match: 5. The CDR3 is 14 amino acids. The CDR3 DNA follows: TGCGCCAGCAGCCCGGCGGGGGGGCTGAATGAGCAGTTCTTC. Its translation: CASSPAGGLNEQFF.

The chain is built from TRBV7-2 and TRBJ2-6, with D maybe TRBD2 (6 bases). Trimming stripped 6 bases from V and 2 bases from J, with 11 bases between. This CDR3 has 15 residues. CDR1 and CDR2 from the germline V gene are SGHTA and FQGNSA. The CDR3 loop is CASSPGGAGANVLTF. The DNA of the CDR3 is TGTGCCAGCAGTCCCGGAGGGGCTGGGGCCAACGTCCTGACTTTC.

The chain combines TRBV24-1 with TRBJ1-1; D remains unclear. Trimming stripped 8 bases from V and 1 base from J, with 10 bases between. Germline CDR1 KGHDR, CDR2 SFDVKD. The CDR3 totals 13 residues. The CDR3 region is CATKSRGNTEAFF. The CDR3 bases are TGTGCCACCAAATCGCGGGGGAACACTGAAGCTTTCTTT.

The chain uses TRBV19 and TRBJ2-1; no clear D. Looked up from germline, CDR1 is LNHDA and CDR2 is SQIVND (reference sequence). Trimming took off 4 bases at V and 0 bases at J, with 10 bases between the two ends. The CDR3 consists of 15 residues. The CDR3 DNA reads TGTGCCAGTAGTACGACTGGTAGCTCCTACAATGAGCAGTTCTTC. This translates into CASSTTGSSYNEQFF.

This clone was counted a few times. The chain combines TRBV6-5 with TRBJ1-4, with TRBD1 identical over 7 bases. The germline V gene encodes CDR1 MNHEY and CDR2 SVGAGI. CDR3 length: 15 amino acids. V gave up 3 bases and J gave up 7 bases; unmatched junction bases: 8. The CDR3 bases are TGTGCCAGCAGTTATGGGACAGCGCCAGTTGAAAAACTGTTTTTT. This translates into CASSYGTAPVEKLFF.